The 23 T cell receptor beta chains below come from one sample, sequenced in a study of Graves' ophthalmopathy and Graves' hyperthyroidism. Amplified TCR beta CDR3 regions were obtained using RNA transcripts as template. RT-PCR with HTBI primers came first, then second-round multiplex PCR. TCRdb used MiXCR to reprocess the multiplex PCR reads, holding one entry per CDR3 protein. In the table there are some 160,000 distinct CDR3 sequences, about two fifths of which are singletons. Sequencing used peripheral blood. These receptors originate from a man aged 25 to 40 with Graves' ophthalmopathy.

This clonotype occurred many times. This chain uses TRBV3-1 with TRBJ1-3; D call uncertain. Germline CDR1 is LGHDT and CDR2 is YNNKEL (reference sequence). CDR3 length: 13 residues. The germline V and J ends were trimmed by 2 bases and 8 bases, with 10 bases remaining between them. CDR3 DNA: TGTGCCAGCAGCCAAATCCATGCGGACACCATATATTTT. This translates into CASSQIHADTIYF.

This clonotype was counted many times. This chain joins TRBV15 and TRBJ1-1, with D possibly matching TRBD1 (5 bases). This CDR3 contains 15 residues. V was clipped by 0 bases and J by 3 bases, with 11 bases between them. Germline CDR1 is LNHNV and CDR2 is YYDKDF (reference sequence). CDR3: CATSRERGLDTEAFF. In DNA form, the CDR3 reads TGTGCCACCAGCAGAGAGAGGGGTTTGGACACTGAAGCTTTCTTT.

This clonotype was seen ten or more times. The CDR3 protein is CASSEQSEGHQPQHF. CDR3 DNA: TGTGCCAGCAGTGAACAGTCGGAGGGCCATCAGCCCCAGCATTTT. The chain has TRBV6-1 and TRBJ1-5; D not resolved. The CDR3 sequence is 15 residues long. The V and J ends lost 2 bases and 5 bases respectively, with 13 bases between them. Germline-derived CDR1 and CDR2 are MNHNS and SASEGT.

V usage is TRBV12-3 or TRBV12-4 and J usage is TRBJ2-5, with D possibly matching TRBD2 (6 bases). The length of the CDR3 is 14 residues. Trimming pared 5 bases from V and 4 bases from J, leaving 14 bases between. The CDR3 DNA follows: TGTGCCAGCAGTCGGGACGGGCGGGGAGAGACCCAGTACTTC. It translates to CASSRDGRGETQYF.

This clonotype came up many times. This CDR3 is CATLRQPNYGYTF. CDR3 nucleotide sequence: TGTGCCACCCTGCGACAGCCTAACTATGGCTACACCTTC. The chain recombines TRBV6-4 with TRBJ1-2; the D gene is possibly TRBD1 (5 bases). This CDR3 comprises 13 residues. Germline lookup yields CDR1 MRHNA and CDR2 SNTAGT. V shed 10 bases and J shed 0 bases, with 12 bases lying between them.

Many counts were recorded for this clonotype. This chain joins TRBV12-3 or TRBV12-4 and TRBJ1-1, with D perhaps TRBD1 (6 bases). This CDR3 has 14 residues. The germline V and J ends were trimmed by 3 bases and 1 base, with 9 bases remaining between them. The DNA of the CDR3 is TGTGCCAGCAGTTTTCAGGGACAGAACACTGAAGCTTTCTTT. This encodes CASSFQGQNTEAFF.

The chain combines TRBV20-1 with TRBJ1-1; tentative D call: TRBD1 (5 bases). Germline V gene lookup returns CDR1 DFQATT and CDR2 SNEGSKA (reference sequence). The CDR3 has 13 amino acids. The V end was cut by 2 bases, the J end by 4 bases, with 11 bases between. CDR3 residues: CSARSNRGTEAFF. In DNA form, the CDR3 reads TGCAGTGCTAGATCAAATAGGGGCACTGAAGCTTTCTTT.

The chain joins TRBV24-1 to TRBJ2-5; D tentatively reads TRBD1 or TRBD2 (6 bases each). CDR1 KGHDR and CDR2 SFDVKD come from the germline V gene. The CDR3 length is 17 residues. Trimming pared 3 bases from V and 2 bases from J, leaving 18 bases between. DNA for the CDR3: TGTGCCACCAGTGATCGGAGGGACAACTACAATCAAGAGACCCAGTACTTC. Translated, it gives CATSDRRDNYNQETQYF.

The rearrangement uses TRBV2 and TRBJ1-1; D gene ambiguous. The CDR3 runs 16 residues. Germline CDR1 and CDR2: SNHLY and FYNNEI. V was trimmed by 4 bases and J by 1 base, leaving 16 bases between them. The CDR3 loop reads CASSVYRALENTEAFF. The CDR3 DNA reads as TGTGCCAGCAGTGTATATAGAGCTTTGGAGAACACTGAAGCTTTCTTT.

This chain joins TRBV6-5 and TRBJ2-7; D remains ambiguous. The germline V gene encodes CDR1 MNHEY and CDR2 SVGAGI. The CDR3 has 12 residues. Trimming removed 9 bases at V and 5 bases at J, with 14 bases between. The CDR3 DNA follows: TGTGCCAGGATTACAGTTCTGGACGAGCAGTACTTC. Encoded protein: CARITVLDEQYF.

The rearrangement links TRBV28 to TRBJ2-7; a possible D gene is TRBD1 (6 bases). The CDR3 is made up of 15 amino acids. Germline V CDR1 and CDR2: MDHEN, SYDVKM. V lost 5 bases, J lost 0 bases, and 14 bases lay in between. The CDR3 DNA reads as TGTGCCAGCAGTGGGGCCCAGGACAGCTCCTACGAGCAGTACTTC. The encoded protein is CASSGAQDSSYEQYF.

The sample holds many counts of this clonotype. This chain joins TRBV30 and TRBJ2-7; D ambiguous. The length of the CDR3 is 12 residues. V lost 1 base, J lost 4 bases, and 8 bases lay in between. Germline CDR1 and CDR2: GTSNPN and SVGIG (reference sequence). The CDR3 DNA follows: TGTGCCTGGAGTGCCATAGGTTACGAGCAGTACTTC. Protein: CAWSAIGYEQYF.

This clonotype was detected many times. The chain has TRBV6-4 and TRBJ1-1; 9 bases line up with TRBD1. There are 15 residues in the CDR3. Germline V gene sequence: CDR1 MRHNA, CDR2 SNTAGT. V shed 5 bases, J shed 0 bases, and the junction held 4 bases outside the gene matches. As DNA, the CDR3 is TGTGCCAGCAGTCAAACAGGGGGCATGAACACTGAAGCTTTCTTT. Translated, it gives CASSQTGGMNTEAFF.

V is TRBV6-1 and J is TRBJ2-7; TRBD2 matches at 12 bases. The CDR3 totals 15 residues. J lost 7 bases, V lost 6 bases, and 10 bases had no gene match. Germline-derived CDR1 and CDR2 are MNHNS and SASEGT. CDR3 residues: CASSLVLAGGVEQYF. The CDR3 DNA is TGTGCCAGCAGCCTAGTACTAGCGGGGGGTGTAGAGCAGTACTTC.

This clonotype was seen many times. V and J are TRBV20-1 and TRBJ1-1; no clear D. The CDR3 is 13 amino acids. The ends were cut back, 6 bases at V and 7 bases at J, with 18 bases in the middle. Germline CDR1 and CDR2: DFQATT and SNEGSKA (reference sequence). CDR3 DNA: TGCAGTGCGAGAAGGACCGAAAATTTTGAAGCTTTCTTT. Translating it yields CSARRTENFEAFF.

This clonotype was detected many times. The genes are TRBV29-1 and TRBJ1-1, with TRBD1 as a possible D gene (5 bases). Trimming removed 2 bases from V and 10 bases from J, with 14 bases in between. Germline lookup yields CDR1 SQVTM and CDR2 ANQGSEA. This CDR3 has 12 amino acids. CDR3 in amino acids: CSVEKWGSVAFF. Here the CDR3 DNA reads TGCAGCGTTGAAAAGTGGGGGTCGGTAGCTTTCTTT. Together with reference TRBV29-1 and TRBJ1-1, the CDR3 gives the full variable domain: SAVISQKPSRDICQRGTSLTIQCQVDSQVTMMFWYRQQPGQSLTLIATANQGSEATYESGFVIDKFPISRPNLTFSTLTVSNMSPEDSSIYLCSVEKWGSVAFFGQGTRLTVV.

This clonotype was observed at least ten times. This chain joins TRBV28 and TRBJ1-2, with a possible D match to TRBD1 (5 bases). The CDR3 spans 15 residues. The germline V gene encodes CDR1 MDHEN and CDR2 SYDVKM. Trimming stripped 5 bases from V and 7 bases from J, with 20 bases between. The CDR3 coding sequence is TGTGCCAGCAGTCCCATCCCGTCAGGGTGGGGTGGCTACACCTTC. This encodes CASSPIPSGWGGYTF.

This clonotype was recorded many times. The gene calls are TRBV28 and TRBJ2-5, with 10 bases identical to TRBD1. Germline values: CDR1 MDHEN, CDR2 SYDVKM. The CDR3 loop spans 15 amino acids. Trimming took 5 bases from V and 6 from J; bases not matched to a gene: 9. The CDR3 sequence is CASSTGQGNRKTQYF. CDR3 coding DNA: TGTGCCAGCAGTACGGGACAGGGGAATAGAAAGACCCAGTACTTC.

The V gene is TRBV7-6, the J gene TRBJ2-7, with TRBD2 matching over 9 bases. V lost 0 bases, J lost 2 bases, and 11 bases stayed unmatched. Germline V gene data show CDR1 as SGHVS and CDR2 as FNYEAQ. The CDR3 length is 18 residues. The DNA of the CDR3 is TGTGCCAGCAGCTTAGCAGCGGGAGGCCGAGATCTAACCTACGAGCAGTACTTC. This translates into CASSLAAGGRDLTYEQYF.

This clonotype has a count of ten or more. V gene TRBV27 combines with J gene TRBJ2-7; TRBD1 matches 8 bases. Trimming removed 6 bases from V and 4 bases from J; junction bases left unmatched: 5. The germline gives CDR1 MNHEY, CDR2 SMNVEV (reference sequence). The CDR3 has 13 amino acids. CDR3 bases: TGTGCCAGCAGCCGGGACAGGCATTACGAGCAGTACTTC. Translated: CASSRDRHYEQYF.

The chain has TRBV28 and TRBJ1-1, with TRBD1 as a possible D gene (5 bases). V was shortened by 4 bases and J by 8 bases, with 20 bases between the two germline ends. The CDR3 totals 15 residues. Germline V lookup: CDR1 MDHEN, CDR2 SYDVKM. CDR3 protein: CASSSSSYRNQEAFF. CDR3 DNA sequence: TGTGCCAGCAGTTCCAGTTCATACAGGAACCAAGAAGCTTTCTTT.

The CDR3 reads CASSFRDRASGGYTF. The CDR3 DNA reads as TGTGCCAGCAGTTTTCGAGACAGGGCGTCGGGTGGCTACACCTTC. This chain connects TRBV12-3 or TRBV12-4 to TRBJ1-2; 7 nucleotides agree with TRBD1. The CDR3 has 15 amino acids. After removal of 3 bases from V and 7 bases from J, the junction contained 11 bases not matched to a gene.

This clonotype was seen more than once but under ten times. The chain employs TRBV6-1 and TRBJ2-7; TRBD2 aligns across 9 bases. The germline CDR1 and CDR2 sequences are MNHNS and SASEGT. CDR3 size: 15 residues. V lost 7 bases and J lost 7; bases outside the gene matches: 14. CDR3 DNA sequence: TGTGCCAGCACACGACGTAGCGGGAGCGGGATTGAGCAGTACTTC. It translates to CASTRRSGSGIEQYF.